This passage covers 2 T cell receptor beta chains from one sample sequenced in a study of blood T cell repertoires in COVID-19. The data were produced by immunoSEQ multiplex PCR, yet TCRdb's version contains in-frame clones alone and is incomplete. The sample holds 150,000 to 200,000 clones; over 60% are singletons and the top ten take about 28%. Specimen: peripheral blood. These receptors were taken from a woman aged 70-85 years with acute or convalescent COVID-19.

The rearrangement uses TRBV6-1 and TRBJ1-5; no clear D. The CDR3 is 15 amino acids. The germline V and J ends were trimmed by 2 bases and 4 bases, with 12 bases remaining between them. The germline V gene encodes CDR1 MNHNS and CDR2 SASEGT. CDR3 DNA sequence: TGTGCCAGCAGTGAAAGGCCAGGCGGGAATCAGCCCCAGCATTTT. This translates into CASSERPGGNQPQHF.

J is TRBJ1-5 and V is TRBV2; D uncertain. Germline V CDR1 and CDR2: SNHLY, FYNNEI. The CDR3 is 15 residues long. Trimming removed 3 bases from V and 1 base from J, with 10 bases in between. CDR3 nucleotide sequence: TGTGCCAGCAGTGACAGGCTGGCCAGCAATCAGCCCCAGCATTTT. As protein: CASSDRLASNQPQHF.